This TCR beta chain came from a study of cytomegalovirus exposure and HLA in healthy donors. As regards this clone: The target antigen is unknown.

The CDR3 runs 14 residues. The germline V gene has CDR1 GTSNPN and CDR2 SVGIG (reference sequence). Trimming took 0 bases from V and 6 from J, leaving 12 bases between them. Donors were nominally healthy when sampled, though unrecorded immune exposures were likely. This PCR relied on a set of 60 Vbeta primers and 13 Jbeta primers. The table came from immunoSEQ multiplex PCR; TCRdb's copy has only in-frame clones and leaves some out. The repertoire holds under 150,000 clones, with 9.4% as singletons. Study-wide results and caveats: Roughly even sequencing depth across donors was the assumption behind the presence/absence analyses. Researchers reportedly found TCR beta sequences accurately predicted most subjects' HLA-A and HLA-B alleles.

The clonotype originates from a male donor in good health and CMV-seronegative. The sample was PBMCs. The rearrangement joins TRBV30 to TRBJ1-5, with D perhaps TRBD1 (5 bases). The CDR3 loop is CAWSVGEGGQPQHF. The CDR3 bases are TGTGCCTGGAGTGTAGGGGAGGGAGGTCAGCCCCAGCATTTT.